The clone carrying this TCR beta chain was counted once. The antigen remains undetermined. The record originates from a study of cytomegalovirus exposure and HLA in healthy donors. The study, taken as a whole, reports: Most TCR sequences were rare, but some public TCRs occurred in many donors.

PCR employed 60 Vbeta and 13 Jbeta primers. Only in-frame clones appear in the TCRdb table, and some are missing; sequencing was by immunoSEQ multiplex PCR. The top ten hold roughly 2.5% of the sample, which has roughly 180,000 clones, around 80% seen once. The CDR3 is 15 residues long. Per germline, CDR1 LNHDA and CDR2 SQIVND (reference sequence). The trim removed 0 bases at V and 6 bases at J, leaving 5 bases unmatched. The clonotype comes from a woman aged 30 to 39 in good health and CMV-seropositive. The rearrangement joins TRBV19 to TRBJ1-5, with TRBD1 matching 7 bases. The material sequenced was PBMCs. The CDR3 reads CASSIDPRGTQPQHF. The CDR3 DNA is TGTGCCAGTAGTATAGATCCCAGGGGGACTCAGCCCCAGCATTTT.